This TCR beta chain comes out of a study of CD4 T cells in relation to SARS-CoV-2 and coronaviruses. CD4+ T cells from unexposed donors were obtained before the COVID-19 pandemic (2011-2018). The cells were cultured for around ten days before CD4+ T cells were isolated. A remark on this clone: Antigen: not known.

TCRdb's table, derived via immunoSEQ multiplex PCR, lists solely in-frame clones and lacks some. The table lists roughly 18,000 clones, 70% to 85% of them singletons. V lost 3 bases, J lost 0 bases, and 14 bases lay in between. CDR1 SNHLY and CDR2 FYNNEI come from the germline V gene. The CDR3 is made up of 16 amino acids. This clonotype originated in a human donor in good health. The V gene is TRBV2, the J gene TRBJ1-2; D might be TRBD1 (6 bases). Sequenced material: CD4+ T cells from PBMCs, cultured in vitro. The CDR3 sequence is CASSENRVSTNYGYTF. Here the CDR3 DNA reads TGTGCCAGCAGTGAGAACAGGGTTTCGACTAACTATGGCTACACCTTC.